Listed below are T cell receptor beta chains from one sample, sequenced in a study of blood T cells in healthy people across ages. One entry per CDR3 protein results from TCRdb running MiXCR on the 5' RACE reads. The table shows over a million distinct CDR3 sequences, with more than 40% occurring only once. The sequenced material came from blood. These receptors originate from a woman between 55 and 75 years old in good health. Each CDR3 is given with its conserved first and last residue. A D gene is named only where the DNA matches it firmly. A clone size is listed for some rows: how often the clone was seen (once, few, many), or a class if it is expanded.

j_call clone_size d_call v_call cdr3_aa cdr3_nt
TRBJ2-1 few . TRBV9 CASSVGVGSSNEQFF TGTGCCAGCAGCGTAGGGGTGGGGAGTAGCAATGAGCAGTTCTTC
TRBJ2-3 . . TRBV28 CASSSWGTVDTQYF TGTGCCAGCAGTTCTTGGGGAACAGTAGATACGCAGTATTTT
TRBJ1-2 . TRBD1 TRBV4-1 CASSHPRTGNYGYTF TGCGCCAGCAGCCACCCGAGGACAGGAAACTATGGCTACACCTTC
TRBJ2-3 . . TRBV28 CASYRARGKTDTQYF TGTGCCAGCTATCGAGCCCGGGGGAAGACAGATACGCAGTATTTT
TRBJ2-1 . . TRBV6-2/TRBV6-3 CASSLRDRLDSYNEQFF TGTGCCAGCAGTTTACGGGACAGACTAGACTCCTACAATGAGCAGTTCTTC
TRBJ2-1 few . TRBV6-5 CASTTGRNNEQFF TGTGCCAGCACCACCGGACGGAACAATGAGCAGTTCTTC
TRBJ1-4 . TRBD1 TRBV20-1 CSAIARQGDEKLFF TGCAGTGCCATCGCCCGACAGGGGGATGAAAAACTGTTTTTT
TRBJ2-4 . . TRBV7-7 CASSLGMGGRSTKNIQYF TGTGCCAGCAGCTTGGGGATGGGGGGACGAAGTACTAAAAACATTCAGTACTTC
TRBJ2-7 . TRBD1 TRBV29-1 CSVAGSTGSYEQYF TGCAGCGTCGCGGGCTCGACAGGGTCCTACGAGCAGTACTTC
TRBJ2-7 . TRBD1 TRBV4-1 CASSQEGTGALVSSYEQYF TGCGCCAGCAGCCAAGAGGGGACAGGGGCGCTCGTTAGCTCCTACGAGCAGTACTTC
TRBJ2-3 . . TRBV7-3 CASSFSMVADGRDTQYF TGTGCCAGCAGCTTTAGTATGGTAGCGGATGGGAGAGATACGCAGTATTTT
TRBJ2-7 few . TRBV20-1 CSARGLPDTYYEQYF TGCAGTGCCAGGGGACTCCCAGACACCTACTACGAGCAGTACTTC
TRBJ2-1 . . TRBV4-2 CASSQLLGKSYNEQFF TGTGCCAGCAGCCAACTACTAGGCAAGTCCTACAATGAGCAGTTCTTC
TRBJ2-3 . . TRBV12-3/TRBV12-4 CASSSPGGTDTQYF TGTGCCAGCAGTTCCCCTGGGGGCACAGATACGCAGTATTTT
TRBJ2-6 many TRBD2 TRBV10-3 CAISEPGGGGANVLTF TGTGCCATCAGTGAGCCGGGAGGAGGTGGGGCCAACGTCCTGACTTTC
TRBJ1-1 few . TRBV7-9 CASRPTGANTEAFF TGTGCCAGCAGGCCGACGGGCGCGAACACTGAAGCTTTCTTT
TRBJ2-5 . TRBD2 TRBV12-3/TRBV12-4 CATLRGLAGGGETQYF TGTGCCACCCTCCGCGGACTAGCGGGAGGTGGAGAGACCCAGTACTTC
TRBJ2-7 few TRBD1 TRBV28 CATWEDRASYEQYF TGTGCCACCTGGGAGGACAGGGCTTCCTACGAGCAGTACTTC
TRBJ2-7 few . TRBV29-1 CSGLSTGLEQYF TGCAGCGGACTCAGTACAGGGCTCGAGCAGTACTTC
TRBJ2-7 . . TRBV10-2 CASSESGGASYEQYF TGCGCCAGCAGTGAGTCGGGCGGAGCATCCTACGAGCAGTACTTC
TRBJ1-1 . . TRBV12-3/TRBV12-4 CASNSIGNTEAFF TGTGCCAGCAATTCCATAGGGAACACTGAAGCTTTCTTT
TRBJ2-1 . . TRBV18 CASSWDASDEQFF TGTGCCAGCTCATGGGACGCGTCGGATGAGCAGTTCTTC
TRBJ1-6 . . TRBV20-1 CSARDWTLGPNSPLHF TGCAGTGCTAGAGATTGGACCCTCGGGCCCAATTCACCCCTCCACTTT
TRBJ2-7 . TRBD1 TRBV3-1 CASSQPRDRGYEQYF TGTGCCAGCAGCCAACCCCGGGACAGGGGCTACGAGCAGTACTTC
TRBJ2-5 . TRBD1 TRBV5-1 CASSSRQGEQSRRKYF TGCGCCAGCAGCTCTCGACAGGGGGAACAATCCCGGAGGAAGTACTTC
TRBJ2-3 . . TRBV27 CASSRGTSIFTDTQYF TGTGCCAGCAGCCGGGGGACATCAATATTTACAGATACGCAGTATTTT
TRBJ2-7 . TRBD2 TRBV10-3 CAISESGWGTRPYEQYF TGTGCCATCAGTGAGTCAGGATGGGGGACTAGACCCTACGAGCAGTACTTC
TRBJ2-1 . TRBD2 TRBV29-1 CSVYGGDPYNEQFF TGCAGCGTTTACGGGGGGGATCCCTACAATGAGCAGTTCTTC
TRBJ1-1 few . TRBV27 CASSPHGLIGNTEAFF TGTGCCAGCAGTCCCCATGGGCTTATCGGGAACACTGAAGCTTTCTTT
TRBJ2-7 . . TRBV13 CASSPGYPYEQYF TGTGCCAGCAGCCCTGGGTATCCCTACGAGCAGTACTTC
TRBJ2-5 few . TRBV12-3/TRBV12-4 CASRSDTVQYF TGTGCCAGCAGATCAGATACAGTGCAGTACTTC
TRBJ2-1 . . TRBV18 CASSGQGGSGEQFF TGTGCCAGCTCTGGACAGGGAGGGTCTGGAGAGCAGTTCTTC
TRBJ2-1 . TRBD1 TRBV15 CATSVRDRGGNEQFF TGTGCCACCAGCGTCCGGGACAGGGGAGGGAATGAGCAGTTCTTC
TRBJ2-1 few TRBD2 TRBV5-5 CASSFRGRGRTDEQFF TGTGCCAGCAGCTTCCGCGGGAGAGGCAGAACCGATGAGCAGTTCTTC
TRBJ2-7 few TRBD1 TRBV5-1 CASSLDWTGPDEQYF TGCGCCAGCAGCTTGGATTGGACAGGACCCGACGAGCAGTACTTC
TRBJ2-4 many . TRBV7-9 CASGQTALAKNIQYF TGTGCCAGCGGGCAGACAGCGCTAGCCAAAAACATTCAGTACTTC
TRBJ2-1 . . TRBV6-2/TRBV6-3 CASSYGQGRGEQFF TGTGCCAGCAGTTACGGGCAGGGGAGAGGTGAGCAGTTCTTC
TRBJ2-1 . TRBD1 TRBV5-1 CASSFQTGNYNEQFF TGCGCCAGCAGCTTTCAGACAGGGAACTACAATGAGCAGTTCTTC
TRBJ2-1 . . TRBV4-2 CASSQPPQVTPYNEQFF TGTGCCAGCAGCCAACCCCCTCAGGTTACCCCTTACAATGAGCAGTTCTTC
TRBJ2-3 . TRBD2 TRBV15 CATSRGLGPDTQYF TGTGCCACCAGCAGGGGACTAGGACCCGATACGCAGTATTTT
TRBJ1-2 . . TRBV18 CASSPYQDYGYTF TGTGCCAGCTCACCATATCAAGATTATGGCTACACCTTC
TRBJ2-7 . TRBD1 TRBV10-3 CAISEWDRNYEQYF TGTGCCATCAGTGAGTGGGACAGGAACTACGAGCAGTACTTC
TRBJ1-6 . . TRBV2 CASRRVTYNSPLHF TGTGCCAGCAGAAGGGTGACCTATAATTCACCCCTCCACTTT